Only a few counts were recorded for the clone carrying this TCR beta chain. As yet, its antigen is unknown. A second PCR of roughly 6 to 12 cycles used a sample-barcoded 5' primer and a J-beta primer mix. All samples yielded 3 million or more CDR3-containing paired-end reads. TCRdb itself ran the 5' RACE reads through MiXCR, one entry per CDR3 protein. Among more than 550,000 distinct CDR3 sequences, over 20% were seen once, and the ten largest hold around 21%. The data were obtained in a study of blood T cells in healthy people across ages. Looking at the study overall: Template switching caught about one barcoded beta molecule for each two T cells.

Trimming took off 5 bases at V and 5 bases at J, with 13 bases between the two ends. There are 14 residues in the CDR3. Looked up from germline, CDR1 is SGHTA and CDR2 is FQGNSA. Findings of the study overall: Diversity of TCR beta per million T cells declined in a roughly linear way with age. No conclusive comparison of naive versus antigen-experienced cells was possible with unsorted PBMCs.

Material for sequencing was blood. V usage is TRBV7-2 and J usage is TRBJ1-5; D not resolved. The clonotype comes from a man between 70 and 80 years old in good health. In nucleotides, the CDR3 is TGTGCCAGCAGCCCCCCTGGTGGGTATCAGCCCCAGCATTTT. Amino acids: CASSPPGGYQPQHF.